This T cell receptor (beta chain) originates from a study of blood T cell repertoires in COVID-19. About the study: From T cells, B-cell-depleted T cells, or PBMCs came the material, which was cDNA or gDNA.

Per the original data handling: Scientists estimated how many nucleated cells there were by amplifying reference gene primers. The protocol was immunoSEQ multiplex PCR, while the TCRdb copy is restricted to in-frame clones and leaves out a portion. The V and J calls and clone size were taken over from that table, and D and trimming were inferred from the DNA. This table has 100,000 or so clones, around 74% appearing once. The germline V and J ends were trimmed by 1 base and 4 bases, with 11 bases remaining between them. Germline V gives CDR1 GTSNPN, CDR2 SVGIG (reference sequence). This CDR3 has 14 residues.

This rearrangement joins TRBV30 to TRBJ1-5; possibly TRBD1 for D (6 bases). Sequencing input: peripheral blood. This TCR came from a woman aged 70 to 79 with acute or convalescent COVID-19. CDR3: CAWSAGQGNQPQHF. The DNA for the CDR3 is TGTGCCTGGAGTGCAGGCCAGGGGAATCAGCCCCAGCATTTT.